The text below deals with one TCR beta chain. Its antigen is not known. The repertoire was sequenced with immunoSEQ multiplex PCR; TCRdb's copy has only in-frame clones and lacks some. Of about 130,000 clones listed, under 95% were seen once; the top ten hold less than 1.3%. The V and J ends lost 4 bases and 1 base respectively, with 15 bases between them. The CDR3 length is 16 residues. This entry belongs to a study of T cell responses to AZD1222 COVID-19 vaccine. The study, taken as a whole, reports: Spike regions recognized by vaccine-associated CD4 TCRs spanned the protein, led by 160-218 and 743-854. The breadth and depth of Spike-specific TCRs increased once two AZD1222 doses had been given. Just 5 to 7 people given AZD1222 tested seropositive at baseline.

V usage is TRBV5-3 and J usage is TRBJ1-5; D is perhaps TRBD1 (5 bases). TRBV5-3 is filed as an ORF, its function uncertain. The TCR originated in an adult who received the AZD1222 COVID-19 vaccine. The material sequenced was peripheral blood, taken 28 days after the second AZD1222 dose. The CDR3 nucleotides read TGTGCCAGAAGCAACCGACAGAGAGTGAGCAATCAGCCCCAGCATTTT. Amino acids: CARSNRQRVSNQPQHF.